This TCR beta chain was identified during a study of shared clonotypes between healthy human individuals. Study findings and constraints: Generation of non-shared clonotypes was less probable than generation of clonotypes shared by all four donors.

In the original workflow: Junction-only sequences produced by ImmunoSEQ had no quality scores, so filtering differed. Measured with immunoSEQ multiplex PCR; TCRdb has only the in-frame clones, and not every one. The D gene and trimming were derived from the DNA, and the V and J assignments and clone size from that table. This table has 2 million to 2.5 million clones, 95% appearing once. Donors, without exception, were Caucasian adults residing in Nashville, Tennessee. On this clone: Its antigen is undetermined.

CDR1 and CDR2 (germline): LGHNT, FRNRAP. J lost 2 bases, V lost 1 base, and 5 bases had no gene match. The CDR3 runs 15 residues. This chain uses TRBV12-5 with TRBJ2-7; 7 bases map to TRBD2. Sequenced material: naive CD4+ T cells sorted from blood. Described subset: CD45RA+ positively selected. This receptor was identified in a man aged 18 to 29 in good health. The CDR3 reads CASGLELRGAYEQYF. The CDR3 nucleotides are TGTGCTAGTGGTTTGGAGTTACGGGGGGCCTACGAGCAGTACTTC.